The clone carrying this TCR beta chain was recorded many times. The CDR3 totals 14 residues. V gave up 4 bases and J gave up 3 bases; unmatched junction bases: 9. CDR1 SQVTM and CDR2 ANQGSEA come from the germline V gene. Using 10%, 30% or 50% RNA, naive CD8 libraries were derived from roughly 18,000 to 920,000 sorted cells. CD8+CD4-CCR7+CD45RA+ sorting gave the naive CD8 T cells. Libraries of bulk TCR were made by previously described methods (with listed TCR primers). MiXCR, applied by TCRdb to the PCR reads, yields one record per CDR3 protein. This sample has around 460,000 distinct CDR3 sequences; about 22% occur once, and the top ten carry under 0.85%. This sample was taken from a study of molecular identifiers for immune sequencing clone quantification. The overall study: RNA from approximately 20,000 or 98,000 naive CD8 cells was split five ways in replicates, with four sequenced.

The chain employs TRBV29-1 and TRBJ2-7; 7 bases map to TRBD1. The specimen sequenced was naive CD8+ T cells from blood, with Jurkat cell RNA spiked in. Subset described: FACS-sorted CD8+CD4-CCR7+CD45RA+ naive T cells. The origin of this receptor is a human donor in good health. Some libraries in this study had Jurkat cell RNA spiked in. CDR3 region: CSVAYRDRSYEQYF. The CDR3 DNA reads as TGCAGCGTTGCCTACCGGGACAGAAGCTACGAGCAGTACTTC.